One T cell receptor (beta chain) is described in this entry. With 8 bases removed from V and 11 bases from J, the gap between germline ends came to 9 bases. This CDR3 is 10 amino acids long. Germline values: CDR1 MNHEY, CDR2 SMNVEV (reference sequence). The data originate from a study of blood T cell repertoires in COVID-19. TCRdb keeps only in-frame clones here, not all; method: immunoSEQ multiplex PCR. The sample consists of 150,000 to 200,000 clones, 75% to 85% of them appearing once. The TCR was taken from a woman at least 80 years old with COVID-19, enrolled during active disease. The rearrangement joins TRBV27 to TRBJ1-4; tentatively, D is TRBD1 (6 bases). The source material was peripheral blood. As DNA, the CDR3 is TGTGCCAGCTTCCAGGGGAAACTGTTTTTT. Encoded protein: CASFQGKLFF.